This T cell receptor beta chain was captured in a study of shared clonotypes between healthy human individuals. This clone came up once. The protocol was immunoSEQ multiplex PCR, while the TCRdb copy is restricted to in-frame clones and leaves out a portion. The data contain over 400,000 clones, roughly 95% of them singletons. Germline V gene sequence: CDR1 ENHRY, CDR2 SYGVKD. V gave up 0 bases and J gave up 4 bases, with 6 bases separating them. There are 13 residues in the CDR3. The chain combines TRBV10-3 with TRBJ1-1; D remains ambiguous. The receptor was isolated from a woman in her 30s in good health. Input material: naive CD4+ T cells sorted from blood. Described subset: CD45RA+ positively selected. CDR3 in DNA: TGTGCCATCAGTGAGTCGAGCCTCACTGAAGCTTTCTTT. Its translation: CAISESSLTEAFF.